One sample yielded the 25 T cell receptor beta chains listed below, sequenced in a study of human T cells and chemical hapten exposure. Time point given: patch test 1, 2 weeks after DPC sensitization. Regarding treatment: therapeutic diphenylcyclopropenone sensitization with weekly scalp DPC. In TCRdb, the RACE reads were re-called with MiXCR into one record per CDR3 protein. The repertoire consists of about 360,000 distinct CDR3 sequences, with around 5% occurring once and the leading ten covering around 2%. Sequencing was performed on whole blood, taken in connection with sensitization to the hapten diphenylcyclopropenone (DPC). These receptors all stem from a woman aged 45 to 65 with alopecia areata. Some clones in this sample may be carry-over from other donors' samples.

This clonotype appeared many times. This rearrangement joins TRBV7-9 to TRBJ2-3, with 11 bases identical to TRBD2. The CDR3 runs 18 residues. Germline V lookup: CDR1 SEHNR, CDR2 FQNEAQ (reference sequence). The J segment lost 1 base and the V segment lost 0 bases, leaving 6 bases of the junction unmatched. CDR3 nucleotides: TGTGCCAGCAGCTTAGCTAGCGGGAGGGCCTTGGGCACAGATACGCAGTATTTT. It specifies CASSLASGRALGTDTQYF.

This clonotype was seen a few times. V usage is TRBV2 and J usage is TRBJ2-1; D remains unclear. This CDR3 has 12 residues. The V gene's germline CDR1 is SNHLY and CDR2 FYNNEI. The CDR3 nucleotides read TGTGCGTCGGTGTCCCTTCCCAATGAGCAGTTCTTC. As protein: CASVSLPNEQFF. Looking up the rest from reference TRBV2 and TRBJ2-1 gives the full variable domain: EPEVTQTPSHQVTQMGQEVILRCVPISNHLYFYWYRQILGQKVEFLVSFYNNEISEKSEIFDDQFSVERPDGSNFTLKIRSTKLEDSAMYFCASVSLPNEQFFGPGTRLTVL.

The chain couples TRBV30 to TRBJ2-4; unclear D gene. Looked up from germline, CDR1 is GTSNPN and CDR2 is SVGIG (reference sequence). V was cut by 8 bases and J by 8 bases, with 10 bases left in between. The CDR3 has 10 residues. The CDR3 DNA reads as TGTGCCGGGGTAGCTGACATTCAGTACTTC. Its translation is CAGVADIQYF.

This clonotype was observed many times. V and J are TRBV20-1 and TRBJ2-3; either TRBD1 or TRBD2 may fit D (5 bases each). Trimming took off 2 bases at V and 2 bases at J, with 8 bases between the two ends. The CDR3 consists of 13 residues. Germline V gene data show CDR1 as DFQATT and CDR2 as SNEGSKA (reference sequence). The CDR3 coding sequence is TGCAGTGCTAGAATCGGGGCCACAGATACGCAGTATTTT. This codes for CSARIGATDTQYF.

Many counts were recorded for this clonotype. The chain uses TRBV2 and TRBJ2-3; D gene uncertain. Germline CDR1 reads SNHLY; CDR2 reads FYNNEI. V was trimmed by 8 bases and J by 5 bases, leaving 17 bases between them. The CDR3 consists of 14 residues. This CDR3 is CASGLEATGDTQYF. CDR3 DNA sequence: TGTGCCAGCGGGCTAGAGGCCACGGGAGATACGCAGTATTTT.

This clonotype was detected only a few times. V usage is TRBV9 and J usage is TRBJ2-3; TRBD2 matches at 11 bases. The J segment lost 6 bases and the V segment lost 4 bases, leaving 13 bases of the junction unmatched. This CDR3 is 17 amino acids long. Germline V gene sequence: CDR1 SGDLS, CDR2 YYNGEE. Written as DNA, the CDR3 is TGTGCCAGCAGCCGATTTACTAGCGGGAGTCCTCGGGATACGCAGTATTTT. Translating it yields CASSRFTSGSPRDTQYF.

The chain employs TRBV7-9 and TRBJ1-1, with D perhaps matching TRBD1 (6 bases). The CDR3 is 13 residues long. The V end was cut by 3 bases, the J end by 3 bases, with 8 bases between. Germline V gene sequence: CDR1 SEHNR, CDR2 FQNEAQ (reference sequence). In nucleotides, the CDR3 is TGTGCCAGCAGCTTCGACAGGTACACTGAAGCTTTCTTT. Translating it yields CASSFDRYTEAFF.

CDR3: CASSKGDRRNTGELFF. DNA of the CDR3: TGTGCCAGCAGCAAAGGGGACAGGAGGAACACCGGGGAGCTGTTTTTT. The chain carries TRBV21-1 and TRBJ2-2; the table's D call, TRBD1, has no DNA check behind it. TRBV21-1 is deemed a pseudogene. The CDR3 covers 16 residues.

This clonotype was observed a handful of times. The chain is built from TRBV5-1 and TRBJ1-2, with TRBD1 matching 7 bases. With V trimmed by 4 bases and J by 4 bases, 10 bases remained unmatched. There are 15 residues in the CDR3. Germline V lookup: CDR1 SGHRS, CDR2 YFSETQ. In DNA form, the CDR3 reads TGCGCCAGCAGCCTGTCGACAGGGATGGGCTATGGCTACACCTTC. This encodes CASSLSTGMGYGYTF.

This clonotype was recorded many times. J is TRBJ2-3 and V is TRBV7-2; D not resolved. The length of the CDR3 is 14 residues. V was shortened by 1 base and J by 2 bases, with 7 bases between the two germline ends. CDR1 and CDR2 (germline): SGHTA, FQGNSA. CDR3 residues: CASSLGRHTDTQYF. The CDR3 coding sequence is TGTGCCAGCAGCTTAGGTAGACACACAGATACGCAGTATTTT.

V gene TRBV21-1 combines with J gene TRBJ1-2. TRBV21-1 is labeled a pseudogene. This CDR3 is 13 amino acids long. The DNA of the CDR3 is TGTGCCAGCAGCAAAAACGGCAGGAATGGCTACACCTTC. Its protein product is CASSKNGRNGYTF.

This clonotype occurred many times. This chain joins TRBV12-3 or TRBV12-4 and TRBJ1-3, with D hard to call. This CDR3 region has 13 residues. V was shortened by 3 bases and J by 4 bases, with 7 bases between the two germline ends. Here the CDR3 reads CASSLGSGNTIYF. The CDR3 DNA is TGTGCCAGCAGTTTGGGGTCCGGAAACACCATATATTTT.

This clonotype was counted at least ten times. V usage is TRBV7-2 and J usage is TRBJ1-5; possibly TRBD1 for D (5 bases). The CDR3 loop spans 15 amino acids. V gave up 2 bases and J gave up 5 bases, with 13 bases separating them. The germline gives CDR1 SGHTA, CDR2 FQGNSA. The CDR3 nucleotides read TGTGCCAGCAGCTTACGAGAGGCAGGGCATCAGCCCCAGCATTTT. Amino acids: CASSLREAGHQPQHF.

The table lists this clonotype with many counts. The chain recombines TRBV12-3 or TRBV12-4 with TRBJ1-5; D uncertain. Trimming cost V 7 bases and J 0 bases, with 7 bases left between them. The CDR3 length is 13 residues. In nucleotides, the CDR3 is TGTGCCAGCACCCGTTATAGCAATCAGCCCCAGCATTTT. Translation gives CASTRYSNQPQHF.

The chain carries TRBV5-1 and TRBJ2-3; 10 bases align to TRBD1. Germline V gives CDR1 SGHRS, CDR2 YFSETQ. The V segment lost 0 bases and the J segment 4 bases; nucleotides outside the gene matches: 2. This CDR3 is 15 amino acids long. As DNA, the CDR3 is TGCGCCAGCAGCTTGGTGGGACAGGGGCCAGATACGCAGTATTTT. Its protein product is CASSLVGQGPDTQYF.

A few counts support this clonotype. The V gene is TRBV9, the J gene TRBJ2-3, with 7 bases matching TRBD2. The germline V gene has CDR1 SGDLS and CDR2 YYNGEE. Trimming at V came to 0 bases and at J to 0 bases, leaving 1 base not matched to a gene. CDR3 length equals 15 residues. This chain's CDR3 is CASSVGAGSTDTQYF. DNA for the CDR3: TGTGCCAGCAGCGTAGGAGCGGGGAGCACAGATACGCAGTATTTT.

The V and J genes are TRBV20-1 and TRBJ1-6, with 8 bases aligning to TRBD1. Unmatched junction bases numbered 6, after V lost 6 bases and J lost 5 bases. In germline, CDR1 is DFQATT, CDR2 SNEGSKA (reference sequence). This CDR3 is 14 amino acids long. CDR3 coding DNA: TGCAGTGCCCACCGGGACAGGCATAATTCACCCCTCCACTTT. It is translated as CSAHRDRHNSPLHF.

The V gene is TRBV9, the J gene TRBJ2-5; 11 positions agree with TRBD2. After removal of 3 bases from V and 1 base from J, the junction contained 2 bases not matched to a gene. The CDR3 loop spans 15 amino acids. Germline V gene data show CDR1 as SGDLS and CDR2 as YYNGEE. CDR3 loop: CASSGGTSGQETQYF. The DNA of the CDR3 is TGTGCCAGCAGCGGGGGGACTAGCGGCCAAGAGACCCAGTACTTC.

This clonotype was counted between two and nine times. V is TRBV20-1 and J is TRBJ1-5; D is undetermined. Germline V gives CDR1 DFQATT, CDR2 SNEGSKA (reference sequence). Trimming cost V 3 bases and J 6 bases, with 9 bases left between them. There are 12 residues in the CDR3. The CDR3 DNA reads TGCAGTGCTAGCCGACTCAGTCAGCCCCAGCATTTT. This sequence encodes CSASRLSQPQHF.

The chain is built from TRBV7-8 and TRBJ1-3; 7 bases are shared with TRBD1. This CDR3 contains 14 residues. V was clipped by 5 bases and J by 5 bases; unmatched bases: 6. Germline V gives CDR1 SGHVS, CDR2 FQNEAQ. The CDR3 reads CASSGRDSRNTIYF. CDR3 DNA sequence: TGTGCCAGCAGCGGTAGGGACAGCCGAAACACCATATATTTT.

This clonotype was picked up many times. The J gene is TRBJ2-7, the V gene TRBV7-9; D is undetermined. V lost 3 bases to trimming and J lost 4 bases, with 13 bases between them. Germline lookup yields CDR1 SEHNR and CDR2 FQNEAQ (reference sequence). This CDR3 comprises 14 residues. The CDR3 loop reads CASSFGQLPYEQYF. Here the CDR3 DNA reads TGTGCCAGCAGCTTCGGCCAGCTCCCGTACGAGCAGTACTTC.

V gene TRBV6-6 combines with J gene TRBJ1-5; D is unclear. V lost 2 bases and J lost 4, with 9 bases in between. This CDR3 has 14 residues. Germline V gene sequence: CDR1 MNHNY, CDR2 SVGAGI (reference sequence). CDR3 sequence: CASSYPASNQPQHF. The CDR3 coding sequence is TGTGCCAGCAGTTACCCTGCGAGTAATCAGCCCCAGCATTTT.

This clonotype occurred many times. The chain joins TRBV3-1 to TRBJ1-2; D is undetermined. The CDR3 runs to 15 residues. Germline values: CDR1 LGHDT, CDR2 YNNKEL (reference sequence). V dropped 1 base and J dropped 0 bases, with 9 bases sitting between them. The CDR3: CASSQAQVANYGYTF. The CDR3 nucleotides are TGTGCCAGCAGCCAAGCACAAGTAGCTAACTATGGCTACACCTTC. Complete variable domain (other parts from reference TRBV3-1 and TRBJ1-2): DTAVSQTPKYLVTQMGNDKSIKCEQNLGHDTMYWYKQDSKKFLKIMFSYNNKELIINETVPNRFSPKSPDKAHLNLHINSLELGDSAVYFCASSQAQVANYGYTFGSGTRLTVV.

This clonotype was observed at least ten times. The V and J genes are TRBV4-3 and TRBJ2-2, with a weak D call TRBD2 (6 bases). The CDR3 contains 14 residues. Between the trimmed V and J ends, which lost 2 bases and 7 bases, there was a span of 11 bases. Germline V CDR1 and CDR2: LGHNA, YSLEER. The CDR3 sequence is CASSQTGVGGELFF. The CDR3 DNA reads TGCGCCAGCAGCCAAACGGGAGTGGGCGGGGAGCTGTTTTTT.

This clonotype was seen repeatedly, ten times or more. This chain links TRBV2 with TRBJ1-1; TRBD1 matches 7 bases. V lost 6 bases and J lost 1; bases outside the gene matches: 8. The CDR3 sequence is 15 residues long. The germline V gene has CDR1 SNHLY and CDR2 FYNNEI. The CDR3 DNA sequence: TGTGCCAGCAGGAGTACAGGGGTGGGGAACACTGAAGCTTTCTTT. This sequence encodes CASRSTGVGNTEAFF.